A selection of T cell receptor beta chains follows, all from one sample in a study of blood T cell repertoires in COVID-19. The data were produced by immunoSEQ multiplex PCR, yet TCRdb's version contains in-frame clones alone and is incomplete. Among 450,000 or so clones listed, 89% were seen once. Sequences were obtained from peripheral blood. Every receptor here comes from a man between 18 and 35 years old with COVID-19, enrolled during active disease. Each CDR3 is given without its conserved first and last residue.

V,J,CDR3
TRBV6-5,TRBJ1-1,ASSHKQGGNTEAF
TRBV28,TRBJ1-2,ASSLSGRYGYT
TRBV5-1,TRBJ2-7,ASSTSGQGARDEQY
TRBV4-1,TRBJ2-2,ASSQDQWDSNTGELF
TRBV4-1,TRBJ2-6,ASSREDSGANVLT
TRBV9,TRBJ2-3,ASSVEWTNTDTQY
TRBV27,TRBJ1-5,ASSLRWMAGNRGNQPQH
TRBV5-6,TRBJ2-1,ASSLAVEAEQF
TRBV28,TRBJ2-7,ASRGGADSYEQY
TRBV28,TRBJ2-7,ASSPSGEEKQY
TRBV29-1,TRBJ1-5,SVQETGSNQPQH
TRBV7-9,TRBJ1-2,ASTLLGGLYGYT
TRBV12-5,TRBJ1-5,ASGGVGDQPQH